This T cell receptor (beta chain) is from a study of molecular identifiers for immune sequencing clone quantification. MiXCR, applied by TCRdb to the PCR reads, yields one record per CDR3 protein. The sample yields about 500,000 distinct CDR3 sequences, about a fifth seen once. This clonotype was detected a few times. Trimming at V came to 3 bases and at J to 4 bases, leaving 4 bases not matched to a gene. CDR1 GTSNPN and CDR2 SVGIG come from the germline V gene (reference sequence). CDR3 length: 14 amino acids. The receptor's source is a human donor in good health. Some libraries in this study had Jurkat cell RNA spiked in. The V gene is TRBV30, the J gene TRBJ2-3; TRBD2 matches at 10 bases. The sequencing input was naive CD8+ T cells from blood, with Jurkat cell RNA spiked in. Subset: FACS-sorted CD8+CD4-CCR7+CD45RA+ naive T cells. The CDR3 sequence is CAWSLSGGADTQYF. CDR3 DNA sequence: TGTGCCTGGAGCTTAAGCGGGGGGGCAGATACGCAGTATTTT.